Listed below are T cell receptor beta chains from one sample, sequenced in a study of T cell clones after liver transplantation. Here immunoSEQ multiplex PCR was the method, and the copy in TCRdb shows in-frame clones only, minus some. The data show 60,000 or so clones, about 70% seen once. Sequences were derived from CD4+ T cells from blood, sampled at the 22-month timepoint. All receptors derive from a human patient who received a liver transplant. Some T cells may be the graft donor's. Both conserved end residues are part of each CDR3. A D gene is named only where the DNA matches it firmly. Clone sizes are given selectively: once, few, many, or a class where the clone is expanded.

J,D,size,V,CDR3,DNA
TRBJ2-2,-,-,TRBV5-6,CASSLGPREGELFF,TGTGCCAGCAGCTTGGGGCCCAGGGAGGGGGAGCTGTTTTTT
TRBJ2-3,TRBD2,-,TRBV9,CASSVSGGAGTDTQYF,TGTGCCAGCAGCGTTAGCGGGGGGGCCGGGACAGATACGCAGTATTTT
TRBJ1-1,-,-,TRBV11-1,CASKLYTEAFF,TGTGCCAGCAAATTGTACACTGAAGCTTTCTTT
TRBJ2-6,TRBD2,few,TRBV19,CASSSAGVSGANVLTF,TGTGCCAGTAGTTCCGCGGGGGTCTCTGGGGCCAACGTCCTGACTTTC
TRBJ1-2,-,-,TRBV4-2,CASSQDLSGGGYTF,TGTGCCAGCAGCCAAGATCTCTCTGGAGGCGGCTACACCTTC
TRBJ2-2,-,-,TRBV7-2,CASSLSTLWTGELFF,TGTGCCAGCAGCTTATCGACTCTCTGGACCGGGGAGCTGTTTTTT
TRBJ1-5,-,-,TRBV6-6,CASTQGLGNQPQHF,TGTGCCAGCACCCAAGGGCTGGGCAATCAGCCCCAGCATTTT
TRBJ1-3,-,-,TRBV28,CASRQLTLSGNTIYF,TGTGCCAGCAGACAGCTCACCTTATCTGGAAACACCATATATTTT
TRBJ1-2,TRBD1,once,TRBV19,CASSISGGGYGYTF,TGTGCCAGTAGTATCTCAGGGGGCGGTTATGGCTACACCTTC
TRBJ1-2,TRBD1,-,TRBV6-5,CASSYHRDRDYGYTF,TGTGCCAGCAGTTACCATAGGGACAGAGACTATGGCTACACCTTC
TRBJ2-2,-,once,TRBV2,CASDRFGELFF,TGTGCCAGCGACAGATTCGGGGAGCTGTTTTTT
TRBJ1-2,-,-,TRBV29-1,CSVEEGVNYGYTF,TGCAGCGTTGAAGAGGGTGTCAACTATGGCTACACCTTC
TRBJ2-1,-,-,TRBV2,CASSEANDRYNEQFF,TGTGCCAGCAGTGAAGCCAACGACAGATACAATGAGCAGTTCTTC
TRBJ2-7,TRBD1,-,TRBV5-1,CASSFSTGQGYEQYF,TGCGCCAGCAGCTTTTCCACGGGACAGGGGTACGAGCAGTACTTC
TRBJ2-3,-,-,TRBV7-3,CASSLDGGPTDTQYF,TGTGCCAGCAGCTTAGACGGGGGCCCGACAGATACGCAGTATTTT
TRBJ1-5,TRBD1,-,TRBV28,CASSSSRGRISNQPQHF,TGTGCCAGCAGTTCCTCCAGGGGGCGCATCTCCAATCAGCCCCAGCATTTT
TRBJ2-7,-,-,TRBV19,CASSMWWGDYEQYF,TGTGCCAGTAGTATGTGGTGGGGGGATTACGAGCAGTACTTC
TRBJ2-7,-,-,TRBV7-9,CASSRFGDNLGDEQYF,TGTGCCAGCAGCCGATTTGGGGACAACCTAGGGGACGAGCAGTACTTC
TRBJ2-7,TRBD2,-,TRBV10-3,CAISEPSGSSYEQYF,TGTGCCATCAGTGAGCCTAGCGGTTCGTCCTACGAGCAGTACTTC
TRBJ1-6,-,-,TRBV10-3,CAISDREKDSPLHF,TGTGCCATCAGTGACAGGGAAAAGGATTCACCCCTCCACTTT
TRBJ2-1,TRBD2,few,TRBV7-8,CASSSARGLAGSEQFF,TGTGCCAGCAGCTCAGCTCGGGGACTAGCGGGTTCTGAGCAGTTCTTC
TRBJ1-5,-,-,TRBV11-2,CASSFDGNYFSQHF,TGTGCCAGCAGTTTCGACGGCAATTATTTTTCCCAGCATTTT
TRBJ2-7,TRBD1,few,TRBV5-1,CASSHGTGDSEQYF,TGCGCCAGCAGCCATGGGACAGGGGACTCCGAGCAGTACTTC
TRBJ2-7,TRBD1,-,TRBV2,CARGQGVSGAYF,TGTGCCAGGGGACAGGGAGTATCTGGAGCTTACTTC
TRBJ2-1,TRBD1,once,TRBV4-2,CASSPSSGPGQGAYNEQFF,TGTGCCAGCAGCCCTTCCTCAGGGCCGGGACAGGGGGCCTACAATGAGCAGTTCTTC
TRBJ2-3,-,-,TRBV29-1,CSVAEASTDTQYF,TGCAGCGTGGCGGAGGCAAGCACAGATACGCAGTATTTT
TRBJ2-2,-,-,TRBV9,CASSVDPGTGELFF,TGTGCCAGCAGCGTAGATCCAGGGACCGGGGAGCTGTTTTTT
TRBJ2-5,TRBD1,-,TRBV14,CASSHPGTGSQETQYF,TGTGCCAGCAGCCACCCCGGGACAGGGTCTCAAGAGACCCAGTACTTC
TRBJ2-4,TRBD1,-,TRBV28,CASSPPRDRAKNIQYF,TGTGCCAGCAGTCCCCCCCGGGACAGAGCCAAAAACATTCAGTACTTC
TRBJ1-5,-,-,TRBV6-1,CASSEVYGDGNQPQHF,TGTGCCAGCAGTGAAGTGTATGGGGACGGCAATCAGCCCCAGCATTTT
TRBJ2-3,-,-,TRBV5-1,CASSLAGATDTQYF,TGCGCCAGCAGCTTGGCAGGGGCCACAGATACGCAGTATTTT
TRBJ2-7,-,-,TRBV11-2,CASSLGAAYEQYF,TGTGCCAGCAGCTTAGGGGCCGCCTACGAGCAGTACTTC
TRBJ2-7,TRBD1,-,TRBV2,CACGTGVVYEQYF,TGTGCCTGCGGGACAGGGGTAGTCTACGAGCAGTACTTC
TRBJ1-1,TRBD1,-,TRBV9,CASSVVGGGTEAFF,TGTGCCAGCAGCGTAGTAGGGGGCGGCACTGAAGCTTTCTTT
TRBJ2-5,TRBD1,-,TRBV18,CASSPGTGQETQYF,TGTGCCAGCTCACCCGGGACAGGCCAAGAGACCCAGTACTTC
TRBJ2-7,-,-,TRBV2,CASSELEGILYEQYF,TGTGCCAGCAGTGAGTTAGAAGGGATTCTCTACGAGCAGTACTTC
TRBJ2-7,TRBD2,-,TRBV10-1,CASSEDRGVNPYEQYF,TGCGCCAGCAGTGAGGATCGGGGGGTCAATCCCTACGAGCAGTACTTC
TRBJ2-3,TRBD1,-,TRBV10-3,CAISGDRGYTQYF,TGTGCCATCAGTGGTGACAGGGGATATACGCAGTATTTT
TRBJ2-3,-,few,TRBV4-2,CASSPSEVRTDTQYF,TGTGCCAGCAGCCCTAGCGAAGTCCGCACAGATACGCAGTATTTT
TRBJ1-5,-,-,TRBV27,CASSYGYSNQPQHF,TGTGCCAGCAGTTACGGGTATAGCAATCAGCCCCAGCATTTT
TRBJ2-2,-,-,TRBV6-4,CASSAPTGTGELFF,TGTGCCAGCAGTGCCCCGACGGGGACCGGGGAGCTGTTTTTT
TRBJ2-3,TRBD2,-,TRBV6-5,CASSGLAGGYTQYF,TGTGCCAGCAGTGGACTAGCGGGGGGGTATACGCAGTATTTT
TRBJ2-7,-,-,TRBV30,CAWSPHFGQQEDEQYF,TGTGCCTGGAGTCCCCATTTCGGGCAGCAGGAAGACGAGCAGTACTTC
TRBJ2-2,TRBD1,-,TRBV30,CAWNRQGVNTGELFF,TGTGCCTGGAATCGACAGGGCGTGAACACCGGGGAGCTGTTTTTT
TRBJ2-5,-,-,TRBV28,CASSRSRNQETQYF,TGTGCCAGCAGTCGTAGTCGCAACCAAGAGACCCAGTACTTC
TRBJ1-6,TRBD1,-,TRBV15,CATSRGQGGGNSPLHF,TGTGCCACCAGCAGAGGACAGGGCGGCGGTAATTCACCCCTCCACTTT